This record covers a single TCR beta chain. The antigen remains undetermined. This CDR3 region has 13 residues. The V and J ends lost 5 bases and 8 bases respectively, with 15 bases between them. CDR1 is SNHLY, CDR2 FYNNEI, per germline. This entry belongs to a study of PD-1 blockade in classical Hodgkin lymphoma. Study-wide results and caveats: Newly diagnosed patients were reported to start with lower TCR diversity than healthy donors.

Time point given: newly diagnosed, previously untreated cHL patient sample. Magnetic negative selection served to purify CD4+ T cells out of PBMCs that had been thawed. The authors used newly diagnosed, untreated classical Hodgkin lymphoma PBMCs as comparison. Clones were read by immunoSEQ multiplex PCR, and TCRdb kept only the in-frame ones, dropping some. Counted here are fewer than 40,000 clones, around 89% occurring once; the ten biggest clones make up roughly 1.2%. The rearrangement joins TRBV2 to TRBJ1-2; D is unclear. Input material: CD4+ T cells from blood. The source is a human donor with classical Hodgkin lymphoma. The CDR3, as DNA: TGTGCCAGCAGTTCCGTTGGCCCAGGAGGCTACACCTTC. Amino acid sequence: CASSSVGPGGYTF.